This TCR beta chain was sequenced for a study of CD8+CD57+ T cells in acquired aplastic anemia. Germline values: CDR1 SGHVS, CDR2 FNYEAQ. The CDR3 has 13 residues. Between the trimmed V and J ends, which lost 5 bases and 1 base, there was a span of 8 bases. Template material for TCR beta VDJ and CDR3 profiling consisted of genomic DNA. One entry per CDR3 protein results from TCRdb running MiXCR on the reads. The data contain 150,000 to 200,000 distinct CDR3 sequences, about 50% of them singletons. Concerning this clonotype itself: Its antigen is not known.

Individuals selected for sequencing had exhibited CD8+CD57+ cell expansion on flow cytometry. Study-level results: No significant difference in CD8+ Simpson's diversity was found between patients and controls. Shared by patients and controls, around 27 CD8+ CDR3s were abundant in patients.

Source material: sorted CD4+, CD8+, or CD8+CD57+ T cells (not recorded which) from PBMCs. The origin of this receptor is a human donor with aplastic anemia. The chain combines TRBV7-6 with TRBJ1-1; D is uncertain. CDR3 in amino acids: CASSKAPNTEAFF. The CDR3 DNA sequence: TGTGCCAGCAGCAAGGCGCCGAACACTGAAGCTTTCTTT.